These T cell receptor beta chains were read from a single sample in a study of CD8 T cells in Susac syndrome. TCRdb analysed the immunoSEQ multiplex PCR reads with MiXCR anew, one entry per CDR3 protein. The data show about 160,000 distinct CDR3 sequences, with approximately 90% seen just once and 0.08% held by the top ten. The sequenced sample was CD4+ T cells from PBMCs. The receptors come from a human donor in good health. Both conserved end residues are part of each CDR3. A D gene is named only where the DNA matches it firmly. Clone sizes are given selectively: once, few, many, or a class where the clone is expanded.

CASSERGDNEQYF,TRBJ2-7,.,TRBD2,13,TRBV6-5
CASSPGNLSERQFF,TRBJ2-1,.,.,14,TRBV5-4
CASSPLRNQPQHF,TRBJ1-5,.,.,13,TRBV6-1
CASSQDISGYSPLHF,TRBJ1-6,.,.,15,TRBV4-3
CASSPGQGAYGYTF,TRBJ1-2,.,TRBD1,14,TRBV7-2
CASKIAGRYQETQYF,TRBJ2-5,.,TRBD2,15,TRBV6-2/TRBV6-3
CASSYSLSANSPLHF,TRBJ1-6,.,.,15,TRBV6-5
CASSYRPQVGYTF,TRBJ1-2,.,.,13,TRBV6-2/TRBV6-3
CASSQGSYEQYF,TRBJ2-7,few,.,12,TRBV14
CASSAAGSNEKLFF,TRBJ1-4,.,.,14,TRBV9
CASSEGGRSSYNSPLHF,TRBJ1-6,.,.,17,TRBV6-1
CASSLTGQVISNYGYTF,TRBJ1-2,.,TRBD1,17,TRBV7-9
CASSFSGRSETQYF,TRBJ2-5,.,TRBD2,14,TRBV5-1
CASSLGLAGGRMNTGELFF,TRBJ2-2,.,TRBD2,19,TRBV5-1
CASSRGDVRVHSYEQYF,TRBJ2-7,.,.,17,TRBV6-1
CASSPGTGGSQPQHF,TRBJ1-5,.,TRBD1,15,TRBV6-2/TRBV6-3
CSVLQGYEQYF,TRBJ2-7,.,TRBD1,11,TRBV29-1
CASSSEGGTNTGELFF,TRBJ2-2,.,.,16,TRBV7-3
CASSARPGTSGSYEQYF,TRBJ2-7,.,TRBD2,17,TRBV27
CASSPYMGNQPQHF,TRBJ1-5,.,.,14,TRBV7-2
CASSLKDAGELFF,TRBJ2-2,.,.,13,TRBV7-3
CASSQDQWRDRGYGYTF,TRBJ1-2,.,TRBD1,17,TRBV14
CASTQTGTETQYF,TRBJ2-5,.,TRBD1,13,TRBV12-3/TRBV12-4
CASSLVATTYEQYF,TRBJ2-7,.,.,14,TRBV7-9
CASSSGRANEKLFF,TRBJ1-4,once,.,14,TRBV7-2
CASSSGSRNEQFF,TRBJ2-1,.,.,13,TRBV2
CASSEEVLNTEAFF,TRBJ1-1,.,.,14,TRBV2
CASIGQLNTEAFF,TRBJ1-1,.,.,13,TRBV5-1
CASSPRADQGNEQFF,TRBJ2-1,once,.,15,TRBV18